The 16 T cell receptor beta chains below were found in one sample sequenced in a study of cytomegalovirus exposure and HLA in healthy donors. The study ran its PCR with 60 Vbeta and 13 Jbeta primers. TCRdb keeps only in-frame clones here, not all; method: immunoSEQ multiplex PCR. Of some 120,000 clones detected, 73% appear once; the ten largest clones hold 2% to 2.5%. Specimen: PBMCs. These receptors were collected from a woman aged 35 to 49 in good health and CMV-seropositive.

By sample fraction, this clone is medium-sized (0.01 to 0.1%). The chain joins TRBV4-2 to TRBJ2-1; possible D gene TRBD2, 7 bases. Trimming took 0 bases from V and 8 from J, leaving 17 bases between them. CDR3 length equals 16 residues. CDR1 and CDR2 from the germline V gene are LGHNA and YNFKEQ. CDR3 residues: CASSQEFQRDMDEQFF. The DNA for the CDR3 is TGTGCCAGCAGCCAAGAATTCCAGCGGGACATGGATGAGCAGTTCTTC.

The sample holds a few counts of this clone. J is TRBJ1-3 and V is TRBV6-6; perhaps TRBD1 as D (6 bases). In germline, CDR1 is MNHNY, CDR2 SVGAGI (reference sequence). Deletions cut 7 bases from V and 4 bases from J, with 14 bases between. The CDR3 loop spans 14 amino acids. The CDR3 loop reads CASTNRAWGNTIYF. The CDR3 DNA follows: TGTGCCAGCACCAACAGGGCGTGGGGAAACACCATATATTTT.

A single count supports this clone. Within the sample, other DNA sequences also encode this same CDR3. The chain is built from TRBV7-9 and TRBJ1-1; TRBD1 matches at 7 bases. Germline V CDR1 and CDR2: SEHNR, FQNEAQ (reference sequence). Trimming cost V 5 bases and J 4 bases; bases outside gene matches: 19. The CDR3 has 18 residues. This CDR3 reads CASSRRGTAHGNCTEAFF. The CDR3 DNA follows: TGTGCCAGCAGCAGACGGGGGACAGCACATGGGAACTGCACTGAAGCTTTCTTT.

This clone appeared once. The V and J genes are TRBV20-1 and TRBJ1-1; no clear D gene. The germline V gene encodes CDR1 DFQATT and CDR2 SNEGSKA (reference sequence). The V and J ends lost 3 bases and 7 bases respectively, with 6 bases between them. This CDR3 has 10 residues. The CDR3 protein is CSASRVEAFF. CDR3 nucleotides: TGCAGTGCTAGCCGGGTTGAAGCTTTCTTT.

There are a few counts of this clone. At the DNA level, this CDR3 is encoded by other sequences in the same sample as well. The gene calls are TRBV19 and TRBJ1-1; D might be TRBD1 (5 bases). The V and J ends lost 3 bases and 5 bases respectively, with 19 bases between them. The CDR3 has 16 amino acids. Looked up from germline, CDR1 is LNHDA and CDR2 is SQIVND (reference sequence). Here the CDR3 reads CASSISGEGRRTEAFF. The DNA of the CDR3 is TGTGCCAGTAGTATCTCGGGGGAGGGCCGTAGGACTGAAGCTTTCTTT. The full variable domain, its missing parts supplied by reference TRBV19 and TRBJ1-1, is DGGITQSPKYLFRKEGQNVTLSCEQNLNHDAMYWYRQDPGQGLRLIYYSQIVNDFQKGDIAEGYSVSREKKESFPLTVTSAQKNPTAFYLCASSISGEGRRTEAFFGQGTRLTVV.

This clone was seen only a few times. This rearrangement joins TRBV21-1 to TRBJ2-7; the table's D call, TRBD2, was not checked against the DNA. TRBV21-1 is labeled a pseudogene. The CDR3 spans 16 residues. The CDR3 loop reads CASSVLARGRAHEQYF. The DNA of the CDR3 is TGTGCCAGCAGCGTCCTAGCTAGGGGGAGGGCCCACGAGCAGTACTTC.

This clone has just one count. The chain links TRBV28 to TRBJ1-4; the match to TRBD1 covers 7 bases. The CDR3 is made up of 14 amino acids. Per germline, CDR1 MDHEN and CDR2 SYDVKM. Trimming at V came to 6 bases and at J to 8 bases, leaving 9 bases not matched to a gene. CDR3 loop: CASRADRVREKLFF. As DNA, the CDR3 is TGTGCCAGCAGAGCCGACAGGGTACGAGAAAAACTGTTTTTT.

This clone has just a few counts. This chain links TRBV7-2 with TRBJ2-1; 7 nucleotides line up with TRBD2. The CDR3 spans 19 residues. The V segment lost 1 base and the J segment 7 bases; nucleotides outside the gene matches: 19. Germline-derived CDR1 and CDR2 are SGHTA and FQGNSA. The CDR3 protein is CASSLDGARWLAASNEQFF. The CDR3 region has the DNA TGTGCCAGCAGCTTAGATGGGGCAAGGTGGCTAGCGGCTAGTAATGAGCAGTTCTTC.

The chain employs TRBV7-2 and TRBJ2-1; D not resolved. V shed 1 base and J shed 8 bases, with 15 bases lying between them. CDR3 length: 15 residues. CDR1 and CDR2 from the germline V gene are SGHTA and FQGNSA. CDR3 region: CASSLVNVPEHEQFF. The CDR3 nucleotides read TGTGCCAGCAGCTTAGTGAATGTCCCGGAGCATGAGCAGTTCTTC.

This chain connects TRBV7-8 to TRBJ1-5; 7 positions agree with TRBD1. This CDR3 is 16 amino acids long. The J segment lost 3 bases and the V segment lost 4 bases, leaving 9 bases of the junction unmatched. CDR1 SGHVS and CDR2 FQNEAQ come from the germline V gene. CDR3 amino acids: CASSSSDRAYNQPQHF. In nucleotides, the CDR3 is TGTGCCAGCAGCTCAAGCGACAGGGCCTACAATCAGCCCCAGCATTTT.

This clone was counted between two and nine times. V usage is TRBV19 and J usage is TRBJ1-5; 11 nucleotides match TRBD1. Trimming cost V 7 bases and J 5 bases; bases outside gene matches: 10. CDR1 is LNHDA, CDR2 SQIVND, per germline (reference sequence). The CDR3 totals 16 residues. CDR3 coding DNA: TGTGCCAGTACCCCGTGGCGGGACAGGGGGGATCAGCCCCAGCATTTT. Translation: CASTPWRDRGDQPQHF. The complete variable domain, with remaining parts taken from reference TRBV19 and TRBJ1-5, reads DGGITQSPKYLFRKEGQNVTLSCEQNLNHDAMYWYRQDPGQGLRLIYYSQIVNDFQKGDIAEGYSVSREKKESFPLTVTSAQKNPTAFYLCASTPWRDRGDQPQHFGDGTRLSIL.

This clone came up a few times. The V call is TRBV6-6, the J call TRBJ1-6, with 7 bases matching TRBD1. The germline V gene has CDR1 MNHNY and CDR2 SVGAGI (reference sequence). The CDR3 consists of 14 residues. With 6 bases clipped from V and 7 bases from J, the junction kept 6 bases outside the gene matches. CDR3 DNA: TGTGCCAGCAGCCCACAGGGGAGAAATTCACCCCTCCACTTT. Translated: CASSPQGRNSPLHF.

This clone was detected a few times. The V gene is TRBV4-3, the J gene TRBJ2-1, with 11 bases lining up with TRBD2. J gave up 3 bases and V 2 bases, and 3 bases lay outside the gene matches. The germline gives CDR1 LGHNA, CDR2 YSLEER. The CDR3 runs 16 residues. The CDR3 here is CASSQKLAGVYNEQFF. In nucleotides, the CDR3 is TGCGCCAGCAGCCAAAAACTAGCGGGAGTCTACAATGAGCAGTTCTTC.

The rearrangement links TRBV9 to TRBJ2-2; TRBD2 matches 7 bases. V trimming: 10 bases; J trimming: 1 base; junction bases outside the gene matches: 10. Germline loops: CDR1 SGDLS, CDR2 YYNGEE. The CDR3 totals 15 residues. CDR3 bases: TGTGCCGGCAACGCCGGGACTATGAACACCGGGGAGCTGTTTTTT. Protein sequence: CAGNAGTMNTGELFF.

The chain couples TRBV28 to TRBJ2-1, with a tentative D call TRBD2 (6 bases). The CDR3 totals 15 residues. CDR1 and CDR2 (germline): MDHEN, SYDVKM. Trimming left V 2 bases short and J 7 bases short, with 15 bases between. CDR3 amino acids: CASSLGSGVRNEQFF. The CDR3 DNA is TGTGCCAGCAGTTTAGGTAGCGGAGTAAGAAATGAGCAGTTCTTC.

The CDR3 is CASSDWGGASTNEKLFF. The CDR3 nucleotides are TGTGCCAGCAGTGATTGGGGGGGCGCGTCAACTAATGAAAAACTGTTTTTT. The rearrangement joins TRBV6-1 to TRBJ1-4, with D perhaps TRBD1 (6 bases). The germline V and J ends were trimmed by 3 bases and 0 bases, with 14 bases remaining between them. CDR3 length: 17 amino acids. Germline lookup yields CDR1 MNHNS and CDR2 SASEGT.